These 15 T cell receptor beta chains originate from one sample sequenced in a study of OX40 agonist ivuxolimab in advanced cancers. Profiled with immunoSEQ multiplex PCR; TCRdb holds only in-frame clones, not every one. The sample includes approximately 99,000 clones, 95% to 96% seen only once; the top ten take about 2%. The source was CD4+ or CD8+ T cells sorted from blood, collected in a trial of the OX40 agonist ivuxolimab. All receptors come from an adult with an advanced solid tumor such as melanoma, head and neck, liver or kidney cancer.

The CDR3 DNA is TGTGCCAGCAGCTCAGACCCATACGAGCAGTACTTC. Protein product: CASSSDPYEQYF. This chain links TRBV7-9 with TRBJ2-7; D is unclear. V was trimmed by 4 bases and J by 4 bases, leaving 8 bases between them. Looked up from germline, CDR1 is SEHNR and CDR2 is FQNEAQ (reference sequence). The CDR3 is 12 residues long. Filled out from reference TRBV7-9 and TRBJ2-7, the complete variable domain reads DTGVSQNPRHKITKRGQNVTFRCDPISEHNRLYWYRQTLGQGPEFLTYFQNEAQLEKSRLLSDRFSAERPKGSFSTLEIQRTEQGDSAMYLCASSSDPYEQYFGPGTRLTVT.

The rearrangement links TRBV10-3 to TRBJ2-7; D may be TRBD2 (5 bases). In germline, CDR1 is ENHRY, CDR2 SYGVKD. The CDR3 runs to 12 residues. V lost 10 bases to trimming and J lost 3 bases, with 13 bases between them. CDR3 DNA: TGTGCCAACGGCCCGGCGGGCTACGAGCAGTACTTC. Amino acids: CANGPAGYEQYF.

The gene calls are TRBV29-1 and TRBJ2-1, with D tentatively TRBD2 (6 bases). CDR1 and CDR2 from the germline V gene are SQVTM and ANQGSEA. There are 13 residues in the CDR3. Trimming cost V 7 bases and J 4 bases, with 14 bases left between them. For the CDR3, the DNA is TGCAGCGGGACGCGGGGAGTTTACAATGAGCAGTTCTTC. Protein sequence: CSGTRGVYNEQFF.

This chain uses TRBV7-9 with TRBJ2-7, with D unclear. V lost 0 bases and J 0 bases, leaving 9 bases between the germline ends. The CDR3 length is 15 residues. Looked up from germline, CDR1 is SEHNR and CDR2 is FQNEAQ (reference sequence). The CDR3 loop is CASSLARTSSYEQYF. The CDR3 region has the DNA TGTGCCAGCAGCTTAGCTCGGACGTCCTCCTACGAGCAGTACTTC.

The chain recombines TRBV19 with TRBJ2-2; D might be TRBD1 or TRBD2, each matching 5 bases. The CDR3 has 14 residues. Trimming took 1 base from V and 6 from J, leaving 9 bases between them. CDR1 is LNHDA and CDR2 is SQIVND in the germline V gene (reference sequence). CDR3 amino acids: CASSIGGAAGELFF. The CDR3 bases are TGTGCCAGTAGTATAGGAGGGGCGGCCGGGGAGCTGTTTTTT.

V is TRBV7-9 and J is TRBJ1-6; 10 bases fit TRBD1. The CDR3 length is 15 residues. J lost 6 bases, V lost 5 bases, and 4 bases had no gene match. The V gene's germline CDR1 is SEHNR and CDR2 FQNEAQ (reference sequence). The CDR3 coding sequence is TGTGCCAGCAGCCCCTGGGACAGGGGTAATTCACCCCTCCACTTT. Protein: CASSPWDRGNSPLHF.

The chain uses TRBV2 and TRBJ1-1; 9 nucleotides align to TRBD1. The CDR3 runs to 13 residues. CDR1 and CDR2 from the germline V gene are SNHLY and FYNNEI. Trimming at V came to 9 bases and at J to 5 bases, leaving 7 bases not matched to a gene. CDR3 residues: CARLGTGRTEAFF. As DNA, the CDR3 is TGTGCCAGGCTTGGGACAGGGAGGACTGAAGCTTTCTTT.

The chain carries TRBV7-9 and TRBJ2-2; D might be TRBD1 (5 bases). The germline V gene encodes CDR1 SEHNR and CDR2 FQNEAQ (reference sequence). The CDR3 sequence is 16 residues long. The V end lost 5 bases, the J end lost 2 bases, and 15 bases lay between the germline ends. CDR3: CASSPRQQVNTGELFF. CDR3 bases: TGTGCCAGCAGCCCACGACAGCAAGTTAACACCGGGGAGCTGTTTTTT. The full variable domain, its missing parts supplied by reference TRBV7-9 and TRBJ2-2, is DTGVSQNPRHKITKRGQNVTFRCDPISEHNRLYWYRQTLGQGPEFLTYFQNEAQLEKSRLLSDRFSAERPKGSFSTLEIQRTEQGDSAMYLCASSPRQQVNTGELFFGEGSRLTVL.

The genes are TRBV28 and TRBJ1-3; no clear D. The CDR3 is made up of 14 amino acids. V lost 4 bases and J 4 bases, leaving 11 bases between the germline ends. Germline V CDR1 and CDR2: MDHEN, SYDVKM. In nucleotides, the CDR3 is TGTGCCAGCAGTTCCATGCGAGGAGGAAACACCATATATTTT. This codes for CASSSMRGGNTIYF. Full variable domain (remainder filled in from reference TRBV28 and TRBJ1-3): DVKVTQSSRYLVKRTGEKVFLECVQDMDHENMFWYRQDPGLGLRLIYFSYDVKMKEKGDIPEGYSVSREKKERFSLILESASTNQTSMYLCASSSMRGGNTIYFGEGSWLTVV.

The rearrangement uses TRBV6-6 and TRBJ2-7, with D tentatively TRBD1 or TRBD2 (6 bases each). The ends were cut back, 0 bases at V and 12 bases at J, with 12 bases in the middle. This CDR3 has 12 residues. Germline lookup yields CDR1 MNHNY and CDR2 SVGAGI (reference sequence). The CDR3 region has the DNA TGTGCCAGCAGTTACTCGGGGGGCATGGGGTACTTC. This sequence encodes CASSYSGGMGYF.

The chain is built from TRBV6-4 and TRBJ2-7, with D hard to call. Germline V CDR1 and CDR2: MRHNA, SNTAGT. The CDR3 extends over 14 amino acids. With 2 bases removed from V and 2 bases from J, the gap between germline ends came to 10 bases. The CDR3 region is CASSDGTSAYEQYF. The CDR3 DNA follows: TGTGCCAGCAGTGACGGTACTTCAGCCTACGAGCAGTACTTC.

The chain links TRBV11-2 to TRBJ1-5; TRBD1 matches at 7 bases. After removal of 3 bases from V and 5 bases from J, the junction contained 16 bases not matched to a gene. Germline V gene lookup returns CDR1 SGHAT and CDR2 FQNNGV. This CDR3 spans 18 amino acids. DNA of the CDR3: TGTGCCAGCAGCTTTCGCAGGGGGGCTACTCAGACCCATCAGCCCCAGCATTTT. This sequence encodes CASSFRRGATQTHQPQHF.

The CDR3 nucleotides read TGTGCCAGCAGCCCGGGATTGAACACTGAAGCTTTCTTT. Amino acids: CASSPGLNTEAFF. The chain links TRBV7-3 to TRBJ1-1; unclear D gene. Trimming stripped 5 bases from V and 0 bases from J, with 7 bases between. The CDR3 totals 13 residues. CDR1 is SGHTA and CDR2 is FQGTGA in the germline V gene.

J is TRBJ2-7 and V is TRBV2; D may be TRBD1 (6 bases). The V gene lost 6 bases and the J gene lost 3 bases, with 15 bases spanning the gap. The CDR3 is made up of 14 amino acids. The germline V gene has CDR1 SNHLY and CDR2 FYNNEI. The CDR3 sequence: CASRTGTSFYEQYF. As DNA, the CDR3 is TGTGCCAGCAGGACAGGAACCTCCTTCTACGAGCAGTACTTC.

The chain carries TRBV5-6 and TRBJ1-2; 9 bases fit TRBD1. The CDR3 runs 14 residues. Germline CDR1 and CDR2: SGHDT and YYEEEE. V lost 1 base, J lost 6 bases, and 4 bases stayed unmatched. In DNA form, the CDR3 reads TGTGCCAGCAGCTTGCTACAGGGGGCAGATGGCTACACCTTC. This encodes CASSLLQGADGYTF.